These T cell receptor beta chains were read from a single sample in a study of identical twins. TCRdb fed the 5' RACE reads into MiXCR, producing one record per CDR3 protein. The sample has 420,000 or so distinct CDR3 sequences, approximately 17% seen once; the top ten hold about 12%. Sequenced sample: naive T cells sorted from blood. The receptors stem from a man aged 50 or older in good health. Both conserved end residues are part of each CDR3. Fields, in order: clone size, J gene, V gene, D gene, CDR3 DNA, CDR3 protein. A D gene is named only where the DNA matches it firmly. Clone size, where shown, is once, few, many, or a class for clones that have expanded.

clone_size: many; j_call: TRBJ2-7; v_call: TRBV15; d_call: TRBD1; cdr3_nt: TGTGCCACCAGCCGGACAGGACGGTACGAGCAGTACTTC; cdr3_aa: CATSRTGRYEQYF
clone_size: NA; j_call: TRBJ1-1; v_call: TRBV7-8; d_call: NA; cdr3_nt: TGTGCCAGCAGCTTGTTTCGGGAGAACACTGAAGCTTTCTTT; cdr3_aa: CASSLFRENTEAFF
clone_size: NA; j_call: TRBJ2-1; v_call: TRBV18; d_call: TRBD2; cdr3_nt: TGTGCCAGCTCACCACCGATGCGGGGGGCTCGGGTTAATGAGCAGTTCTTC; cdr3_aa: CASSPPMRGARVNEQFF
clone_size: few; j_call: TRBJ2-7; v_call: TRBV6-5; d_call: NA; cdr3_nt: TGTGCCAGCAGTTATCAACAGGGCTACGAGCAGTACTTC; cdr3_aa: CASSYQQGYEQYF
clone_size: few; j_call: TRBJ1-4; v_call: TRBV5-5; d_call: NA; cdr3_nt: TGTGCCAGCAGACAGTGGGGGGCCGAAAAACTGTTTTTT; cdr3_aa: CASRQWGAEKLFF
clone_size: many; j_call: TRBJ2-7; v_call: TRBV6-1; d_call: NA; cdr3_nt: TGTGCCAGCAGCCCCTTAGGGACAACCTACGAGCAGTACTTC; cdr3_aa: CASSPLGTTYEQYF
clone_size: once; j_call: TRBJ2-7; v_call: TRBV12-3/TRBV12-4; d_call: NA; cdr3_nt: TGTGCCAGCAGTTTAGATCTCTTCCCCTACGAGCAGTACTTC; cdr3_aa: CASSLDLFPYEQYF
clone_size: NA; j_call: TRBJ2-1; v_call: TRBV29-1; d_call: TRBD2; cdr3_nt: TGCAGCGTTCTGCGGGGGGGCCGTTTAAATGAGCAGTTCTTC; cdr3_aa: CSVLRGGRLNEQFF
clone_size: NA; j_call: TRBJ1-2; v_call: TRBV6-4; d_call: NA; cdr3_nt: TGTGCCAGCAGTGACTCCCAGGGAAGCTATGGCTACACCTTC; cdr3_aa: CASSDSQGSYGYTF
clone_size: many; j_call: TRBJ1-1; v_call: TRBV20-1; d_call: NA; cdr3_nt: TGCAGTGCACTATTGGGGGTACAGGCGGCTTTCTTT; cdr3_aa: CSALLGVQAAFF
clone_size: many; j_call: TRBJ2-5; v_call: TRBV9; d_call: NA; cdr3_nt: TGTGCCAGCAGCGTAGCTCGTCTGGAGACCCCTCCTGAGACCCAGTACTTC; cdr3_aa: CASSVARLETPPETQYF
clone_size: many; j_call: TRBJ2-5; v_call: TRBV20-1; d_call: TRBD1; cdr3_nt: TGCAGTGCTAGAGAGGTTTGGGGACAGGGGAGTCAAGAGACCCAGTACTTC; cdr3_aa: CSAREVWGQGSQETQYF
clone_size: many; j_call: TRBJ1-1; v_call: TRBV15; d_call: NA; cdr3_nt: TGTGCCACCAGCCGACTGTCGGCGGGGGAGAACACTGAAGCTTTCTTT; cdr3_aa: CATSRLSAGENTEAFF
clone_size: few; j_call: TRBJ2-3; v_call: TRBV6-5; d_call: NA; cdr3_nt: TGTGCCAGCAGAAACCGTGCGGATACGCAGTATTTT; cdr3_aa: CASRNRADTQYF
clone_size: few; j_call: TRBJ1-3; v_call: TRBV6-2/TRBV6-3; d_call: NA; cdr3_nt: TGTGCCAGCTTAGCTCCGGGACGGGACTCTGGAAACACCATATATTTT; cdr3_aa: CASLAPGRDSGNTIYF
clone_size: NA; j_call: TRBJ2-1; v_call: TRBV6-2/TRBV6-3; d_call: TRBD2; cdr3_nt: TGTGCCAGCAGCGGACTAGCGGGAGGTGCAAATGAGCAGTTCTTC; cdr3_aa: CASSGLAGGANEQFF
clone_size: few; j_call: TRBJ1-1; v_call: TRBV7-2; d_call: NA; cdr3_nt: TGTGCCAGCAGCCTACAGGGTGGTCGGGGTGAAGCTTTCTTT; cdr3_aa: CASSLQGGRGEAFF
clone_size: NA; j_call: TRBJ2-3; v_call: TRBV11-2; d_call: NA; cdr3_nt: TGTGCCAGCAGCTTGGGAGTTGGTAGCGAAAGCACAGATACGCAGTATTTT; cdr3_aa: CASSLGVGSESTDTQYF
clone_size: many; j_call: TRBJ2-5; v_call: TRBV5-1; d_call: TRBD2; cdr3_nt: TGCGCCAGCAGCTTGGCGCTAGCGGGGGGGATACAAGAGACCCAGTACTTC; cdr3_aa: CASSLALAGGIQETQYF
clone_size: many; j_call: TRBJ2-3; v_call: TRBV7-2; d_call: TRBD2; cdr3_nt: TGTGCCAGCAGCACCCTAGATCGGACTAGCAGCACAGATACGCAGTATTTT; cdr3_aa: CASSTLDRTSSTDTQYF
clone_size: many; j_call: TRBJ1-3; v_call: TRBV4-3; d_call: TRBD1; cdr3_nt: TGCGCCAGCAGCCAAGAGTGGGCAGGGGGCTTTGGAAACACCATATATTTT; cdr3_aa: CASSQEWAGGFGNTIYF
clone_size: NA; j_call: TRBJ2-1; v_call: TRBV6-5; d_call: NA; cdr3_nt: TGTGCCAGCAGTTACGGGGGCGGGAGTCCCTACAATGAGCAGTTCTTC; cdr3_aa: CASSYGGGSPYNEQFF
clone_size: few; j_call: TRBJ2-5; v_call: TRBV5-1; d_call: TRBD2; cdr3_nt: TGCGCCAGCAGCTTGATCACTAGCGGAGAGACCCAGTACTTC; cdr3_aa: CASSLITSGETQYF
clone_size: NA; j_call: TRBJ1-4; v_call: TRBV7-9; d_call: TRBD1; cdr3_nt: TGTGCCAGCAGCTCACAGGGGGCGGCTAATGAAAAACTGTTTTTT; cdr3_aa: CASSSQGAANEKLFF
clone_size: NA; j_call: TRBJ1-3; v_call: TRBV5-1; d_call: NA; cdr3_nt: TGCGCCAGCAGACTACGGGGGGACTCTGGAAACACCATATATTTT; cdr3_aa: CASRLRGDSGNTIYF
clone_size: many; j_call: TRBJ2-3; v_call: TRBV5-1; d_call: NA; cdr3_nt: TGCGCCAGCAGCTTGGAGGATGGCGGGCCCCATACGCAGTATTTT; cdr3_aa: CASSLEDGGPHTQYF
clone_size: few; j_call: TRBJ1-2; v_call: TRBV6-1; d_call: NA; cdr3_nt: TGTGCCAGCAGTCCCCGGACCGCTCGAGGCTACACCTTC; cdr3_aa: CASSPRTARGYTF
clone_size: NA; j_call: TRBJ2-1; v_call: TRBV6-2/TRBV6-3; d_call: NA; cdr3_nt: TGTGCCAGCAGGTCCGCAGGGTTTGAGCAGTTCTTC; cdr3_aa: CASRSAGFEQFF
clone_size: many; j_call: TRBJ2-7; v_call: TRBV29-1; d_call: TRBD2; cdr3_nt: TGCAGCGCTCGACTAGCGTCCTACGAGCAGTACTTC; cdr3_aa: CSARLASYEQYF
clone_size: NA; j_call: TRBJ1-2; v_call: TRBV6-1; d_call: NA; cdr3_nt: TGTGCCAGCAGTGAGGTTGCAGGAGGTGGCTACCCCTTC; cdr3_aa: CASSEVAGGGYPF
clone_size: NA; j_call: TRBJ1-5; v_call: TRBV20-1; d_call: NA; cdr3_nt: TGCAGTGCTACCCCGGTTGGGGAAGGCCAGCCCCAGCATTTT; cdr3_aa: CSATPVGEGQPQHF
clone_size: many; j_call: TRBJ2-3; v_call: TRBV20-1; d_call: TRBD2; cdr3_nt: TGCAGTGCAGTAGCGGGAGGCACAGATACGCAGTATTTT; cdr3_aa: CSAVAGGTDTQYF
clone_size: many; j_call: TRBJ2-2; v_call: TRBV5-1; d_call: TRBD1; cdr3_nt: TGCGCCAGCAGCTACAGATCAGGGGGCACCGGGGAGCTGTTTTTT; cdr3_aa: CASSYRSGGTGELFF